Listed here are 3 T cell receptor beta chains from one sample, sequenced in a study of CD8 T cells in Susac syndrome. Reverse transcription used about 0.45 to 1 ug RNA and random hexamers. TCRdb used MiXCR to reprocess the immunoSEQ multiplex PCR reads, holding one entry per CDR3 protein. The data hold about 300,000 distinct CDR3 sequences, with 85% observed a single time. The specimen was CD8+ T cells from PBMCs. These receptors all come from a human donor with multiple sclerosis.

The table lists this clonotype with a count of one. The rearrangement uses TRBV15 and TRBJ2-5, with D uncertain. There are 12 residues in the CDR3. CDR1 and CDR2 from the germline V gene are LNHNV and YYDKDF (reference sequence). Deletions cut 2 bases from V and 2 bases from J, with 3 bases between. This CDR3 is CATSRSQETQYF. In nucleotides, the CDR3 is TGTGCCACCAGCAGATCTCAAGAGACCCAGTACTTC. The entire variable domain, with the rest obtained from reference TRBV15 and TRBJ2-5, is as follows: DAMVIQNPRYQVTQFGKPVTLSCSQTLNHNVMYWYQQKSSQAPKLLFHYYDKDFNNEADTPDNFQSRRPNTSFCFLDIRSPGLGDTAMYLCATSRSQETQYFGPGTRLLVL.

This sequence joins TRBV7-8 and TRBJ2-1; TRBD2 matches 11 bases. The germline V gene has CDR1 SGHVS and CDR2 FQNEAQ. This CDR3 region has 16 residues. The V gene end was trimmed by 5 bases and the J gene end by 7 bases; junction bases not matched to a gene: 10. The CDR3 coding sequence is TGTGCCAGCAGCGCCCCGGGACTAGCGGAGGGGAATGAGCAGTTCTTC. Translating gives CASSAPGLAEGNEQFF.

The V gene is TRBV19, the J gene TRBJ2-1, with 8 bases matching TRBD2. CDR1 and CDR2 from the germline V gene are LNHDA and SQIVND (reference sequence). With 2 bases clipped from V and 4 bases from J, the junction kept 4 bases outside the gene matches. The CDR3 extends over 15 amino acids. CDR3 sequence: CASSIIAGRYNEQFF. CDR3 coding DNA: TGTGCCAGTAGTATAATAGCGGGGAGGTACAATGAGCAGTTCTTC.